The TCR beta chain under discussion was sequenced for a study of CD8+CD57+ T cells in acquired aplastic anemia (dated by TCRdb to about 2018). Describing the broader study: Extracted DNA from sorted CD4+ and CD8+ cells averaged about 2.9 ug, ranging from roughly 0.17 to 30 ug. CD8+CD57+ expansion was defined as a frequency above the mean frequency observed in healthy subjects. The research as a whole found: Patients and healthy controls showed no significant difference in CD8+ Simpson's diversity (P=0.060). Although roughly 29 CD8+ CDR3 sequences were shared by patients and controls, these sequences appeared highly expressed in patients and within the immunodominant clones of patients.

TCR beta VDJ combination and CDR3 sequence profiling used genomic DNA as the template. TCR repertoire sequencing was run on an Illumina HiSeq 2000. Turning to the authors' computational methods: Repertoire assessment relied on Simpson's diversity index, CDR3 size and DJ length profiles, and TRBV/TRBJ rearrangement plots. The immunodominant clone was defined as the most abundant DNA sequence in deep sequencing data. CDR3 amino acid sequences were screened for sharing across subjects and compared with published repertoires and the VDJdb database. TCRdb handled the public reads itself, with Q25 trimming in fastp and clone calling in MiXCR, and kept productive beta chains. Rows are combined by CDR3 protein, so each entry shows the most common genes and DNA. TCRdb's processing, not the authors', yielded these V and J calls. For this sample there are fewer than 250,000 distinct CDR3 sequences; about 44% appear just once. The ten top clones hold about 8.3% of the sample.

The sample holds one count of this clonotype. What antigen it recognizes has not been identified. The conserved final phenylalanine or tryptophan is absent from the CDR3, which likely points to a read error. Expansion of CD8+CD57+ cells had been shown by flow cytometry in the patients chosen for sequencing. Every patient had a diagnosis of severe acquired aplastic anemia based on International Study of Aplastic Anemia and Agranulocytosis and Camitta criteria. At the time blood was sampled, none of the patients had received any therapy. In this study, sorted CD4+ and CD8+ T cells from the blood of healthy subjects and of severe aplastic anemia patients had their TCR repertoires deep-sequenced. Patients were enrolled under clinicaltrials.gov protocols 00001620, 01623167, 00001397, 00071045, 00081523 and 00961064 in the USA. Ficoll-Paque density gradient centrifugation was used to isolate peripheral blood mononuclear cells. Before DNA extraction, CD4+ and CD8+ T cells were sorted with FACS or magnetic beads.

Sequenced sample: sorted CD4+, CD8+, or CD8+CD57+ T cells (not recorded which) from PBMCs. This receptor was taken from a human donor with aplastic anemia.

The CDR3 reads CASSEADGTYEQYS. The nucleotide sequence is TGTGCCAGCAGTGAAGCGGACGGGACCTACGAGCAGTACTCC. The V gene is TRBV25-1 and the J gene is TRBJ2-7; the D gene is perhaps TRBD2, on 5 matching bases. The CDR3 spans 14 residues, counting both ends. The kept DNA is CDR3 alone, 42 bases in frame from the first base. V loses 2 bases of germline sequence and J loses 2 bases, and the interval between the two ends is 10 bases. CDR1 and CDR2, per the germline V gene, are MGHDK and SYGVNS.